The rows below give T cell receptor beta chains drawn from one sample of a study of blood T cell repertoires in COVID-19. Measured with immunoSEQ multiplex PCR; TCRdb has only the in-frame clones, and not every one. Among fewer than 350,000 clones, around 85% were seen once, and the ten largest hold roughly 2%. The sequenced sample consisted of PBMCs or T cells enriched from blood (not recorded which). The receptors derive from a man aged 25 to 40 who had recovered from COVID-19. Each CDR3 is given with its conserved first and last residue. The D gene is left open where the match is weak. Not all rows give a size; the values are once, few, many and, for expanded clones, a class.

size	D	J	length	V	DNA	CDR3
.	TRBD1	TRBJ1-4	17	TRBV18	TGTGCCAGCTCACCGCGGGAACAGGGGGTTAGTTCGGAAAAACTGTTTTTT	CASSPREQGVSSEKLFF
few	.	TRBJ1-5	14	TRBV20-1	TGCAGTGCTAGTTTGGGGCAGAACAATCAGCCCCAGCATTTT	CSASLGQNNQPQHF
.	TRBD1	TRBJ1-5	22	TRBV5-1	TGCGCCAGCAGCTCCAACAGGGGCCAGGGGTGGGATACCCATTATAGCAATCAGCCCCAGCATTTT	CASSSNRGQGWDTHYSNQPQHF
.	.	TRBJ1-1	15	TRBV15	TGTGCCACCAGCAGAGATCCCCAGGGTCTCACTGAAGCTTTCTTT	CATSRDPQGLTEAFF
.	.	TRBJ1-2	15	TRBV15	TGTGCCACCAGCCCCGCGTGGGGGGAAAACTATGGCTACACCTTC	CATSPAWGENYGYTF
.	.	TRBJ2-2	17	TRBV5-8	TGTGCCAGCAGCTTGTTCCTTTTCTTAACGGACACCGGGGAGCTGTTTTTT	CASSLFLFLTDTGELFF
.	TRBD1	TRBJ1-1	14	TRBV12-5	TGTGCTAGTGGTCCAAGGACAGGGGAAACTGAAGCTTTCTTT	CASGPRTGETEAFF
.	.	TRBJ1-3	15	TRBV18	TGTGCCAGCTCACCGCAAATGGACAGTGGAAACACCATATATTTT	CASSPQMDSGNTIYF
.	.	TRBJ2-2	13	TRBV30	TGTGCCTGGAGTGTACGGGGAACCGGGGAGCTGTTTTTT	CAWSVRGTGELFF
.	.	TRBJ1-1	13	TRBV12-3/TRBV12-4	TGTGCCACGTCCCGGGGGGGGAACACTGAAGCTTTCTTT	CATSRGGNTEAFF
.	.	TRBJ1-1	15	TRBV29-1	TGCAGCGTTGAAGATTGGGCAGGGGTCCGAGGTGAAGCTTTCTTT	CSVEDWAGVRGEAFF